The 14 T cell receptor beta chains below come from one sample, sequenced in a study of T-cell reconstitution after alpha-beta-depleted transplantation in children. Preparation of the TCRbeta library was carried out with unique molecular identifiers. TCRdb processed the PCR reads anew with MiXCR; each CDR3 protein has one entry. The table records about 690,000 distinct CDR3 sequences, roughly 15% of them present only once. The sequenced sample was PBMCs from the stem cell graft donor, obtained from the stem cell graft. These receptors all stem from a human donor who donated a stem cell graft to a child with acute myeloid leukemia.

This sequence joins TRBV27 and TRBJ2-7, with TRBD1 matching over 9 bases. The CDR3 spans 16 residues. The trim removed 4 bases at V and 3 bases at J, leaving 10 bases unmatched. Germline CDR1 MNHEY, CDR2 SMNVEV (reference sequence). The CDR3 is CASSSPTGTGFYEQYF. CDR3 sequence (DNA): TGTGCCAGCAGTTCACCGACCGGGACAGGGTTCTACGAGCAGTACTTC.

V usage is TRBV7-2 and J usage is TRBJ1-1; D uncertain. There are 12 residues in the CDR3. V was pared by 1 base and J by 10 bases, with 10 bases between. Germline CDR1 and CDR2: SGHTA and FQGNSA. The CDR3 loop reads CASSLGGFRAFF. The CDR3 DNA sequence: TGTGCCAGCAGCTTAGGGGGTTTTCGAGCTTTCTTT.

This clonotype was recorded at least ten times. The rearrangement uses TRBV4-3 and TRBJ1-6; D remains ambiguous. Trimming took 0 bases from V and 7 from J, leaving 13 bases between them. The CDR3 spans 16 residues. The germline V gene has CDR1 LGHNA and CDR2 YSLEER. The DNA for the CDR3 is TGCGCCAGCAGCCAAGAGATAGGGTTTTACAATTCACCCCTCCACTTT. It translates to CASSQEIGFYNSPLHF.

This chain uses TRBV27 with TRBJ2-5; unclear D gene. The germline V and J ends were trimmed by 6 bases and 0 bases, with 11 bases remaining between them. This CDR3 region has 14 residues. Germline V gene data show CDR1 as MNHEY and CDR2 as SMNVEV (reference sequence). The CDR3 protein is CASSRRRYQETQYF. CDR3 in DNA: TGTGCCAGCAGCCGAAGACGGTACCAAGAGACCCAGTACTTC.

This clonotype was observed a few times. The chain uses TRBV5-5 and TRBJ1-1, with TRBD1 identical over 7 bases. Germline CDR1 is SGHKS and CDR2 is YYEKEE (reference sequence). V dropped 3 bases and J dropped 0; count of bases not matched to a gene: 5. This CDR3 contains 15 residues. CDR3 in DNA: TGTGCCAGCAGCTCTCCACAGGGGTTGAACACTGAAGCTTTCTTT. This translates into CASSSPQGLNTEAFF.

As DNA, the CDR3 is TGTGCCAGCAGCTTGGCGGACAGTCGGTTCTACAATGAGCAGTTCTTC. Translating it yields CASSLADSRFYNEQFF. The rearrangement joins TRBV5-6 to TRBJ2-1, with a tentative D call TRBD1 (6 bases). Trimming pared 0 bases from V and 3 bases from J, leaving 13 bases between. This CDR3 is 16 amino acids long. Germline CDR1 reads SGHDT; CDR2 reads YYEEEE.

This chain links TRBV11-3 with TRBJ2-1; possibly TRBD2 for D (6 bases). Germline V gene sequence: CDR1 SGHNT, CDR2 YENEEA. Trimming cost V 8 bases and J 4 bases, with 12 bases left between them. The CDR3 sequence is 13 residues long. The CDR3 nucleotides read TGTGCCAGCTCCTCGGGGGAATACAATGAGCAGTTCTTC. Protein: CASSSGEYNEQFF.

This chain uses TRBV5-1 with TRBJ2-3; 10 bases are a match to TRBD2. J lost 4 bases, V lost 3 bases, and 11 bases had no gene match. This CDR3 is built from 17 residues. Per the germline V gene, CDR1 is SGHRS and CDR2 is YFSETQ. The CDR3 nucleotides are TGCGCCAGCAGCTCGCCCCCGGGACTAGCGACCCCAGATACGCAGTATTTT. Its protein product is CASSSPPGLATPDTQYF.

This clonotype was observed at least ten times. The gene calls are TRBV20-1 and TRBJ1-4, with D hard to call. Germline-derived CDR1 and CDR2 are DFQATT and SNEGSKA (reference sequence). This CDR3 spans 11 amino acids. CDR3 nucleotides: TGCCTTGCGGTAACTAATGAAAAACTGTTTTTT. It specifies CLAVTNEKLFF.

The rearrangement joins TRBV5-5 to TRBJ2-1; 8 nucleotides line up with TRBD2. This CDR3 is built from 14 residues. Germline assignment: CDR1 SGHKS and CDR2 YYEKEE (reference sequence). V trimming: 2 bases; J trimming: 6 bases; junction bases outside the gene matches: 4. The CDR3 nucleotides read TGTGCCAGCAGCTTACGGGGGGGGGGCAATGAGCAGTTCTTC. It yields the protein CASSLRGGGNEQFF. Based on the CDR3 plus reference TRBV5-5 and TRBJ2-1, the full variable domain is DAGVTQSPTHLIKTRGQQVTLRCSPISGHKSVSWYQQVLGQGPQFIFQYYEKEERGRGNFPDRFSARQFPNYSSELNVNALLLGDSALYLCASSLRGGGNEQFFGPGTRLTVL.

This clonotype came up a few times. The chain links TRBV5-1 to TRBJ2-7, with D unresolved. The CDR3 contains 15 residues. The germline gives CDR1 SGHRS, CDR2 YFSETQ. The V and J ends lost 2 bases and 3 bases respectively, with 15 bases between them. CDR3: CASSFEFDTRYEQYF. CDR3 DNA: TGCGCCAGCAGCTTTGAATTTGACACCCGCTACGAGCAGTACTTC.

This clonotype appeared many times. The chain has TRBV7-2 and TRBJ1-4; unclear D gene. Per the germline V gene, CDR1 is SGHTA and CDR2 is FQGNSA. V gave up 0 bases and J gave up 8 bases, with 7 bases separating them. The CDR3 loop spans 13 amino acids. The CDR3 sequence: CASSLARNEKLFF. For the CDR3, the DNA is TGTGCCAGCAGCTTAGCCAGGAACGAAAAACTGTTTTTT.

J is TRBJ2-5 and V is TRBV4-3; D unclear. There are 15 residues in the CDR3. Trimming took off 0 bases at V and 2 bases at J, with 10 bases between the two ends. Germline CDR1 is LGHNA and CDR2 is YSLEER. CDR3 DNA: TGCGCCAGCAGCCAAGATCCATATTCTCAAGAGACCCAGTACTTC. This gives the protein CASSQDPYSQETQYF.

This clonotype was picked up a small number of times. The chain is built from TRBV13 and TRBJ2-7; 10 bases agree with TRBD2. J gave up 4 bases and V 0 bases, and 12 bases lay outside the gene matches. Germline CDR1 PRHDT, CDR2 FYEKMQ (reference sequence). This CDR3 has 18 amino acids. The CDR3 loop is CASSLGLAAGGHHYEQYF. The CDR3 nucleotides are TGTGCCAGCAGCTTAGGCTTGGCAGCGGGGGGGCATCATTACGAGCAGTACTTC.